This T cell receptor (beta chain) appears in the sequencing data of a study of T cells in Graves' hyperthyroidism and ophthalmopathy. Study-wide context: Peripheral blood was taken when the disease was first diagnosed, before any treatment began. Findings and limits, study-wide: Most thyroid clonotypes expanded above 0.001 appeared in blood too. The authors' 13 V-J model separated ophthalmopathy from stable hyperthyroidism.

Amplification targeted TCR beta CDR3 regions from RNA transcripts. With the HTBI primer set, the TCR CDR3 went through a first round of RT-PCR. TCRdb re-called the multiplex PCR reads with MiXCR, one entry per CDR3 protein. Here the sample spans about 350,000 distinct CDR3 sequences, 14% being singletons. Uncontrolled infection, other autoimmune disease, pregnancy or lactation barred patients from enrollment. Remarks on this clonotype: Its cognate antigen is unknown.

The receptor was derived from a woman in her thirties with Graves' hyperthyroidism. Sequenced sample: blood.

The DNA for the CDR3 is TGTGCCAGCAGGGACAGCGGGAGGGCTTTGGACGAGCAGTACTTC. It is translated as CASRDSGRALDEQYF. The chain recombines TRBV6-1 with TRBJ2-7, with 10 bases identical to TRBD2. V shed 6 bases and J 5 bases; nucleotides not matched to a gene: 10. The germline V gene has CDR1 MNHNS and CDR2 SASEGT. The CDR3 consists of 15 residues.